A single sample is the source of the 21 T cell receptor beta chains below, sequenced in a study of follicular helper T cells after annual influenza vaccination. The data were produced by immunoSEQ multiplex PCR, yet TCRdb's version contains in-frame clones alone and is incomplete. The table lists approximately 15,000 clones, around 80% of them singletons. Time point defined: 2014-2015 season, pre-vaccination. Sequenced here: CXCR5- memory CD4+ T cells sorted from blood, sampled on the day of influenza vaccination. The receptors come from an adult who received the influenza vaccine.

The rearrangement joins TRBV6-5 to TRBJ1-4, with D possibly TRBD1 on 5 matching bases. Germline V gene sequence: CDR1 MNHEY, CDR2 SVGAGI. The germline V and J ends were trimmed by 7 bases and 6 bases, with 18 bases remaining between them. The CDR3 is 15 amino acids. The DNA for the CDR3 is TGTGCCAGCACCAGAGCCCGGGGCGGAGATGAAAAACTGTTTTTT. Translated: CASTRARGGDEKLFF.

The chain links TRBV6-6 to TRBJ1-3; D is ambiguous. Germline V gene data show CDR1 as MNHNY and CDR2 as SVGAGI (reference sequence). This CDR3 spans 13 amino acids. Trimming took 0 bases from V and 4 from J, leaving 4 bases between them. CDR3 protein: CASSYSVGNTIYF. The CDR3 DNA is TGTGCCAGCAGTTACTCCGTAGGAAACACCATATATTTT.

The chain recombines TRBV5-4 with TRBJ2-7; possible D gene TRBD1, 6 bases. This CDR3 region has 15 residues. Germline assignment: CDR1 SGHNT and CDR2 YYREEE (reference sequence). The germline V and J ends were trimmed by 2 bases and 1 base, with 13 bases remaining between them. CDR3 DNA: TGTGCCAGCAGCTTCGGTCAGGGGAGTTCCTACGAGCAGTACTTC. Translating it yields CASSFGQGSSYEQYF.

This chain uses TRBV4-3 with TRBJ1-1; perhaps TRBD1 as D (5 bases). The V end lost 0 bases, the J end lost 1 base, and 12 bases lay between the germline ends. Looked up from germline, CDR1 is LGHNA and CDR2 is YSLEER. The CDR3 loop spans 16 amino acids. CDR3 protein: CASSQDLSGTNTEAFF. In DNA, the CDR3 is TGCGCCAGCAGCCAAGACCTGTCGGGGACGAACACTGAAGCTTTCTTT.

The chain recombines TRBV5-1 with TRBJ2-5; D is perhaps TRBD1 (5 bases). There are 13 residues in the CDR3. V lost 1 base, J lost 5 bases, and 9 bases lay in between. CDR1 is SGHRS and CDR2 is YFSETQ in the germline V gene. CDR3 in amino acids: CASSLHRTETQYF. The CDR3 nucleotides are TGCGCCAGCAGCTTGCACAGGACGGAGACCCAGTACTTC.

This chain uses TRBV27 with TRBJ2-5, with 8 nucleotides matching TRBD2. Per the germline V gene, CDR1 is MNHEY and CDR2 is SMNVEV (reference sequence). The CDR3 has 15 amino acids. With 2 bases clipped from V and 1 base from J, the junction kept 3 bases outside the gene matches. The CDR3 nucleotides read TGTGCCAGCAGTTTAGGGGCGGGGGGCCAAGAGACCCAGTACTTC. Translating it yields CASSLGAGGQETQYF.

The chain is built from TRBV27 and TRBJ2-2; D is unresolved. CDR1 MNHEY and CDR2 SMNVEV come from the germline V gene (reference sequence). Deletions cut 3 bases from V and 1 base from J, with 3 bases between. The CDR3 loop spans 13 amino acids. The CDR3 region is CASSFENTGELFF. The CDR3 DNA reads TGTGCCAGCAGTTTTGAGAACACCGGGGAGCTGTTTTTT.

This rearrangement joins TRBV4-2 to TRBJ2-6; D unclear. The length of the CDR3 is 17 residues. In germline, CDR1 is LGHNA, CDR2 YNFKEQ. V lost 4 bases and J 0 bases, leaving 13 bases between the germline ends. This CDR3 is CASSPRTFYSGANVLTF. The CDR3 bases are TGTGCCAGCAGCCCCCGGACGTTCTACTCTGGGGCCAACGTCCTGACTTTC.

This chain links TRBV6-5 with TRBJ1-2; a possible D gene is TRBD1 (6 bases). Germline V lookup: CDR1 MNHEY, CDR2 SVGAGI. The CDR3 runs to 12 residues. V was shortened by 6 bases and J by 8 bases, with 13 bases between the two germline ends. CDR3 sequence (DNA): TGTGCCAGCAGCCAACAAACAGGGGGCTACACCTTC. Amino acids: CASSQQTGGYTF.

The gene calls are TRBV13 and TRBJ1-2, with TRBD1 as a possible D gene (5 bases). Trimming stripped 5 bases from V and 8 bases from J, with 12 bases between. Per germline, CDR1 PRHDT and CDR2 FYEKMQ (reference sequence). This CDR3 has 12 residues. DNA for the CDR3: TGTGCCAGCAGCCCCGGGGGACGAGGCTACACCTTC. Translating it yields CASSPGGRGYTF. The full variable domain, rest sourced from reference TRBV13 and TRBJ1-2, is AAGVIQSPRHLIKEKRETATLKCYPIPRHDTVYWYQQGPGQDPQFLISFYEKMQSDKGSIPDRFSAQQFSDYHSELNMSSLELGDSALYFCASSPGGRGYTFGSGTRLTVV.

The DNA of the CDR3 is TGCAGTGCTTCACCTGAAAAACTGTTTTTT. This gives the protein CSASPEKLFF. This chain joins TRBV20-1 and TRBJ1-4, with no clear D. The CDR3 loop spans 10 amino acids. Per the germline V gene, CDR1 is DFQATT and CDR2 is SNEGSKA (reference sequence). V dropped 5 bases and J dropped 7 bases, with 5 bases sitting between them.

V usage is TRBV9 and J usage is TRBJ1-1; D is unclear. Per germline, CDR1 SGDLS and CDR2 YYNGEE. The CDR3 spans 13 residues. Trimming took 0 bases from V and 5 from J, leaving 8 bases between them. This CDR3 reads CASSVGGYTEAFF. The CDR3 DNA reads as TGTGCCAGCAGCGTAGGAGGGTATACTGAAGCTTTCTTT.

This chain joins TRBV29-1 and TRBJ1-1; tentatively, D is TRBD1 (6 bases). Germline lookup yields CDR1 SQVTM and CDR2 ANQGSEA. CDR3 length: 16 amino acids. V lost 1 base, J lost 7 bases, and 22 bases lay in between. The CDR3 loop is CSVEAGGRSVRFEAFF. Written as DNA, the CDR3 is TGCAGCGTTGAAGCGGGGGGCAGGTCGGTTCGGTTTGAAGCTTTCTTT. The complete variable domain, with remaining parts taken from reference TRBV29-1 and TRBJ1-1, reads SAVISQKPSRDICQRGTSLTIQCQVDSQVTMMFWYRQQPGQSLTLIATANQGSEATYESGFVIDKFPISRPNLTFSTLTVSNMSPEDSSIYLCSVEAGGRSVRFEAFFGQGTRLTVV.

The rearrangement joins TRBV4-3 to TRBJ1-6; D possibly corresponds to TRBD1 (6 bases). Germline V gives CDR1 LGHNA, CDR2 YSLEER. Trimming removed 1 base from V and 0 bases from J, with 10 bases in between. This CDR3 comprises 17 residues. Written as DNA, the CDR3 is TGCGCCAGCAGCCAAGGGCAGGGGAGCTCCTATAATTCACCCCTCCACTTT. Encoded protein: CASSQGQGSSYNSPLHF.

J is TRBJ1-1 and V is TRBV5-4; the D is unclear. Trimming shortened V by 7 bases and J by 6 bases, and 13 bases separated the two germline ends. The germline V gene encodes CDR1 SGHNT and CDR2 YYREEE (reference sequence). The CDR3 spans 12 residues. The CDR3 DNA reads TGTGCCAGCTCGGCGGATTGGGCTGAAGCTTTCTTT. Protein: CASSADWAEAFF. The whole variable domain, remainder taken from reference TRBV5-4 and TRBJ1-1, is ETGVTQSPTHLIKTRGQQVTLRCSSQSGHNTVSWYQQALGQGPQFIFQYYREEENGRGNFPPRFSGLQFPNYSSELNVNALELDDSALYLCASSADWAEAFFGQGTRLTVV.

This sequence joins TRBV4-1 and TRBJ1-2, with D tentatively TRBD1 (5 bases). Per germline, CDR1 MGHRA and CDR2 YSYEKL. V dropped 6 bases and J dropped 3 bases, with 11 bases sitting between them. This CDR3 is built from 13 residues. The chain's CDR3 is CASRVSGDYGYTF. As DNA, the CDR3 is TGCGCCAGCAGAGTTTCGGGGGACTATGGCTACACCTTC.

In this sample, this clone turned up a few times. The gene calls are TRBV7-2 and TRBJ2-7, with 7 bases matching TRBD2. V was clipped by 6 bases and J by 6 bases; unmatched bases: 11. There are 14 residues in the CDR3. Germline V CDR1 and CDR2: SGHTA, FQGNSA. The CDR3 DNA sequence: TGTGCCAGCAGTATACTAGCGCCACCCGCCGAGCAGTACTTC. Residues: CASSILAPPAEQYF.

The CDR3 DNA is TGCGCCAGCAGCTTACGAGGAGGACTGAACACTGAAGCTTTCTTT. This translates into CASSLRGGLNTEAFF. The gene calls are TRBV5-1 and TRBJ1-1, with D uncertain. Germline CDR1 SGHRS, CDR2 YFSETQ. This CDR3 contains 15 residues. Trimming removed 2 bases from V and 0 bases from J, with 11 bases in between.

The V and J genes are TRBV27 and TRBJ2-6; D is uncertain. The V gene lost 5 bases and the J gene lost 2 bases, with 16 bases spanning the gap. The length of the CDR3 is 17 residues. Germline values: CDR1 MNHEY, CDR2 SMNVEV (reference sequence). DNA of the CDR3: TGTGCCAGCAGTCCCTCAATAGGTTTTGCTGGGGCCAACGTCCTGACTTTC. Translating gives CASSPSIGFAGANVLTF.

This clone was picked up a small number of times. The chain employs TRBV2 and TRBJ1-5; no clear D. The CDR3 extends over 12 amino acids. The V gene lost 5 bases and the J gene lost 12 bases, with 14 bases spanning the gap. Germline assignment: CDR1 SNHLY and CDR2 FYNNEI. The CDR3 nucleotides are TGTGCCAGCAGTCCCCTAGGCGAGCTCCAGCATTTT. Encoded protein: CASSPLGELQHF. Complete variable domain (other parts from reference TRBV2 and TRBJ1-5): EPEVTQTPSHQVTQMGQEVILRCVPISNHLYFYWYRQILGQKVEFLVSFYNNEISEKSEIFDDQFSVERPDGSNFTLKIRSTKLEDSAMYFCASSPLGELQHFGDGTRLSIL.

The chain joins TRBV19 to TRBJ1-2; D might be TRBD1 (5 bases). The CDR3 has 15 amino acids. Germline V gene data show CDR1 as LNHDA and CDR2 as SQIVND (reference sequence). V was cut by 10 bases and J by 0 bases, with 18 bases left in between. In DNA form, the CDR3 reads TGTGCCACCCGGGACTCCCTCGGGGCTAACTATGGCTACACCTTC. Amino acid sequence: CATRDSLGANYGYTF.